What follows describes a single T cell receptor beta chain. This clone appeared a single time. Its antigen target is currently unknown. The sample holds no much larger clone one base away, and base qualities are not on file. The library relied on the immunoSEQ multiplex PCR assay. Roughly 10^5 TCR templates per sample were assayed on the deep sequencing platform. Genomic DNA extracted from sorted T cells was the material used for TCRbeta CDR3 sequencing. On the authors' methods: The R programming language was used for clonal analysis of TCRbeta CDR3 data. Unstimulated samples were compared with post-reaction CFSE-low samples to define alloreactive CD4+ and CD8+ clones. Regulatory or non-regulatory origin of alloreactive CD4+ clones was assigned by matching sequences to the sorted unstimulated Treg and non-Treg repertoires. Imported from immuneACCESS, the table was reduced by TCRdb to in-frame sequences with V and J called. These copies leave out some clones; in studies compared against another copy, an unresolved V gene accounts for under half, and the cause of the remainder is not known. Clone size and the V and J calls come from that table; the DNA yielded D and trimming. Present in this sample are some 97,000 clones, 90% to 95% of which were seen just once. The top ten constitute around 0.6% of the sample.

CDR1 and CDR2 were assigned from the germline V gene (reference sequence) as SEHNR and FQNEAQ. The cysteine opens and the phenylalanine closes a CDR3 of 16 amino acids. Here the CDR3 DNA is all that survives: 48 bases in frame from base 1. Ends trimmed: V by 1 base, J by 3 bases; bases unmatched to a gene: 5. This sample was included in a study of siplizumab effects on memory and regulatory T cells (dated by TCRdb to 2018 to 2020). In the study overall: The study examined how the anti-CD2 antibody siplizumab affects alloreactive T-cell subsets in allogeneic mixed lymphocyte reactions built from human PBMCs.

Sorted unstimulated T cells and proliferating T cells recovered from mixed lymphocyte reactions underwent TCRbeta CDR3 sequencing. Fresh whole blood from fewer than twelve HLA-typed healthy donors was used to isolate PBMCs. Unstimulated CD4+ regulatory T cells were FACS-sorted to map the origin of alloreactive clones. The full study reports these points: Unstimulated naive T cells appeared to be more diverse than memory T cells, and naive cells seemed to make a substantial contribution to the alloresponse. Whether proliferating Tregs from siplizumab cultures actually had suppressive function was not functionally confirmed. Siplizumab significantly lowered the cumulative frequency of alloreactive sequences that could be traced to unstimulated CD4+ memory T cells. For roughly 75-97% of proliferating CD4+ or CD8+ clones, no naive or memory phenotype could be assigned. In reactions with siplizumab, an average of approximately 69% of mappable alloreactive CD4+ clones were Treg-derived, compared with around 30% in control reactions. Sequences below about 10^-5 frequency were poorly captured, so only a minor fraction of alloreactive clones could be mapped to unstimulated subsets.

The source is a human donor in good health. The chain uses TRBV7-9 and TRBJ2-5; 10 bases in between match TRBD2. Sequenced material: Tregs sorted from blood. The CDR3 loop reads CASSLDVSGRKETQYF. At the DNA level, the sequence is TGTGCCAGCAGCTTAGATGTTAGCGGGAGGAAAGAGACCCAGTACTTC. The CDR3 plus the reference TRBV7-9 and TRBJ2-5 genes for the other parts give the full variable domain: DTGVSQNPRHKITKRGQNVTFRCDPISEHNRLYWYRQTLGQGPEFLTYFQNEAQLEKSRLLSDRFSAERPKGSFSTLEIQRTEQGDSAMYLCASSLDVSGRKETQYFGPGTRLLVL.